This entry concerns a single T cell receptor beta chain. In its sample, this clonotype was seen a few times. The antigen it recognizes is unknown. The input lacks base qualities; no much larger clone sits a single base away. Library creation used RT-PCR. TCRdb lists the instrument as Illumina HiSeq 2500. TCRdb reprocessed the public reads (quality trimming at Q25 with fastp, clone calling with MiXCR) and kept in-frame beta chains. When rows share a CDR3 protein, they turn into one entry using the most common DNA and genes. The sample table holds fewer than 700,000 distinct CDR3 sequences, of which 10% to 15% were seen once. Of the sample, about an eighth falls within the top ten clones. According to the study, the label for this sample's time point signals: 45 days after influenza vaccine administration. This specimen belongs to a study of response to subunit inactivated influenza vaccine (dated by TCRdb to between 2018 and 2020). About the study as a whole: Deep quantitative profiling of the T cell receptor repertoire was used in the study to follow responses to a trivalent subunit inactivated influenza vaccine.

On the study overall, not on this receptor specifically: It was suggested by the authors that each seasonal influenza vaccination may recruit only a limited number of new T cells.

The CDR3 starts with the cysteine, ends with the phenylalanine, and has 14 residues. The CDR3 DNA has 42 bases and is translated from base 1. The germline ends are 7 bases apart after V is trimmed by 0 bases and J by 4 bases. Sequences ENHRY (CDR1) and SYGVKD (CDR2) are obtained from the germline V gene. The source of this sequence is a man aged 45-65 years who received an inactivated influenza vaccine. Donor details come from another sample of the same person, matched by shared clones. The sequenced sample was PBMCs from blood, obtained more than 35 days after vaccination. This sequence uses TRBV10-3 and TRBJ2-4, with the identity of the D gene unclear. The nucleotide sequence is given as TGTGCCATCAGTGAGTCTGAAGGAAAAAACATTCAGTACTTC. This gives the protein CAISESEGKNIQYF.